What follows is one T cell receptor beta chain and its context. The CDR3 length is 14 residues. Germline-derived CDR1 and CDR2 are MGHDK and SYGVNS. The V end was cut by 6 bases, the J end by 4 bases, with 15 bases between. This record comes from a study of shared clonotypes between healthy human individuals. Genomic DNA (from each subset) was split evenly across several immunoSEQ plates. Some clones are missing from TCRdb's copy, which holds only in-frame ones; the method was immunoSEQ multiplex PCR. The sample has 640,000 or so clones, roughly 78% seen once. What was sequenced was memory CD4+ T cells sorted from blood. Subset defined: CD45RA-negative fraction. This sequence joins TRBV25-1 and TRBJ1-2; TRBD1 might be the D (6 bases). The TCR was taken from a woman aged 25-40 years in good health. In DNA, the CDR3 is TGTGCCAGCAGAGGGGGGTGGGGGACCTATGGCTACACCTTC. Translated: CASRGGWGTYGYTF.